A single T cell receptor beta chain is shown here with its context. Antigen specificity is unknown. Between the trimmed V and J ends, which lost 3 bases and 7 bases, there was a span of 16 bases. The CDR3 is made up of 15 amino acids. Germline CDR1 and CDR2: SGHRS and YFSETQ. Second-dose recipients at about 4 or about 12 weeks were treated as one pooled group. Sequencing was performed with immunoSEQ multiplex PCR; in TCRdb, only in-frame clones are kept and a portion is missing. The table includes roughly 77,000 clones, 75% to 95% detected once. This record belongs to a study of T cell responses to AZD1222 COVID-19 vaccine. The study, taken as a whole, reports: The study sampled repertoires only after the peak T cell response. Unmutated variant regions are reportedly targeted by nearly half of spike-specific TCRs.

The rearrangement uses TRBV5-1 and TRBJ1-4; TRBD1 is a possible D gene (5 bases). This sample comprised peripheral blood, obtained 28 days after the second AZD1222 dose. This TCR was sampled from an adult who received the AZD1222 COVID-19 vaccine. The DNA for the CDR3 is TGCGCCAGCAGCTCGGGGGGGACTGAACTTGAAAAACTGTTTTTT. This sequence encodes CASSSGGTELEKLFF.